This T cell receptor (beta chain) was sequenced during a study of control samples from healthy donors and cancer patients. TCRdb's table, derived via immunoSEQ multiplex PCR, lists solely in-frame clones and lacks some. Among roughly 95,000 clones listed, about 91% were seen once. Germline CDR1 and CDR2: ENHRY and SYGVKD. V dropped 5 bases and J dropped 1 base, with 8 bases sitting between them. The CDR3 extends over 13 amino acids. The sample comprised blood. The J gene is TRBJ2-5, the V gene TRBV10-3, with a tentative D call TRBD1 (5 bases). This clonotype originated in a man aged 30-40 years in good health. The DNA of the CDR3 is TGTGCCATCAGTAAACAGGTCCAAGAGACCCAGTACTTC. It is translated as CAISKQVQETQYF.